The 5 T cell receptor beta chains below all came from one sample that was sequenced in a study of blood T cell repertoires in COVID-19. The method was immunoSEQ multiplex PCR; TCRdb's version includes in-frame clones alone and lacks a portion of them. The sample lists a few hundred thousand clones; around 89% were seen once. The sample comprised peripheral blood. These receptors all come from a woman in her forties or fifties with COVID-19, enrolled during active disease.

This clone was seen a few times. The CDR3 protein is CASSLDRDTIYEQYF. The CDR3 DNA is TGTGCCAGCAGCCTAGACCGGGACACAATCTACGAGCAGTACTTC. The chain is built from TRBV7-9 and TRBJ2-7, with D possibly matching TRBD1 (6 bases). The CDR3 loop spans 15 amino acids. Trimming took 5 bases from V and 3 from J, leaving 17 bases between them. The germline gives CDR1 SEHNR, CDR2 FQNEAQ (reference sequence).

This clone was counted once. J is TRBJ2-5 and V is TRBV25-1, with a tentative D call TRBD1 (6 bases). Germline-derived CDR1 and CDR2 are MGHDK and SYGVNS. V lost 7 bases and J lost 0, with 15 bases in between. The CDR3 runs to 15 residues. CDR3 region: CASTKGHRYQETQYF. The CDR3 nucleotides are TGTGCCAGCACCAAGGGACACCGGTACCAAGAGACCCAGTACTTC. Using reference TRBV25-1 and TRBJ2-5 for the parts outside the CDR3, the full variable domain is EADIYQTPRYLVIGTGKKITLECSQTMGHDKMYWYQQDPGMELHLIHYSYGVNSTEKGDLSSESTVSRIRTEHFPLTLESARPSHTSQYLCASTKGHRYQETQYFGPGTRLLVL.

The V call is TRBV30, the J call TRBJ1-1; 7 bases are a match to TRBD1. Germline trimming cut 6 bases from V and 2 bases from J; bases unmatched to any gene: 3. The CDR3 contains 12 residues. Germline V lookup: CDR1 GTSNPN, CDR2 SVGIG (reference sequence). CDR3 region: CACRQGNTEAFF. In DNA, the CDR3 is TGTGCCTGCAGACAGGGCAACACTGAAGCTTTCTTT.

The V gene is TRBV5-1, the J gene TRBJ1-5; D gene unclear. Deletions cut 0 bases from V and 0 bases from J, with 10 bases between. This CDR3 contains 16 residues. Per germline, CDR1 SGHRS and CDR2 YFSETQ. In DNA, the CDR3 is TGCGCCAGCAGCTTGGAGGGTGACTATAGCAATCAGCCCCAGCATTTT. This sequence encodes CASSLEGDYSNQPQHF.

This chain uses TRBV24-1 with TRBJ2-7; D unclear. Deletions cut 0 bases from V and 6 bases from J, with 11 bases between. Germline V gene lookup returns CDR1 KGHDR and CDR2 SFDVKD. The CDR3 extends over 14 amino acids. The chain's CDR3 is CATSDLVPMIEQYF. CDR3 nucleotide sequence: TGTGCCACCAGTGATTTGGTCCCTATGATCGAGCAGTACTTC.